This passage covers 13 T cell receptor beta chains from one sample sequenced in a study of shared clonotypes between healthy human individuals. Sequencing was performed with immunoSEQ multiplex PCR; in TCRdb, only in-frame clones are kept and a portion is missing. The table records about 360,000 clones, about 73% of them present only once. Sequenced: memory CD4+ T cells sorted from blood. Specified subset: CD45RA-negative fraction. These receptors all come from a man aged 25 to 45 in good health.

The chain recombines TRBV19 with TRBJ2-7; D tentatively reads TRBD1 or TRBD2 (5 bases each). Germline CDR1 and CDR2: LNHDA and SQIVND (reference sequence). This CDR3 comprises 16 residues. The V end lost 5 bases, the J end lost 3 bases, and 20 bases lay between the germline ends. The chain's CDR3 is CASSHRSGLGVYEQYF. The CDR3 nucleotides are TGTGCCAGTAGTCACCGTTCAGGGCTGGGGGTCTACGAGCAGTACTTC. Combining the CDR3 with reference TRBV19 and TRBJ2-7 gives the whole variable domain DGGITQSPKYLFRKEGQNVTLSCEQNLNHDAMYWYRQDPGQGLRLIYYSQIVNDFQKGDIAEGYSVSREKKESFPLTVTSAQKNPTAFYLCASSHRSGLGVYEQYFGPGTRLTVT.

The chain carries TRBV5-6 and TRBJ2-7; 9 bases fit TRBD1. Germline V gene data show CDR1 as SGHDT and CDR2 as YYEEEE. There are 14 residues in the CDR3. The V and J ends lost 4 bases and 6 bases, in that order; junction bases with no gene match: 8. The CDR3 reads CASSPWDRVLEQYF. CDR3 bases: TGTGCCAGCAGCCCTTGGGACAGGGTTCTCGAGCAGTACTTC.

A note on this clone: A far larger clone is only one base removed, so a read error is likely. The sample contains more than one DNA sequence encoding this CDR3. The chain carries TRBV9 and TRBJ2-6; 12 nucleotides line up with TRBD1. Germline loops: CDR1 SGDLS, CDR2 YYNGEE. Trimming removed 3 bases from V and 3 bases from J; junction bases left unmatched: 7. The CDR3 is 18 amino acids. DNA for the CDR3: TGTGCCAGCAGCGGGCGGGGACAGGGGGCGCTTGGGGCCAACGTCCTGACTTTC. Translated, it gives CASSGRGQGALGANVLTF.

This chain uses TRBV5-5 with TRBJ1-2; D gene unclear. This CDR3 spans 14 amino acids. Between the trimmed V and J ends, which lost 0 bases and 7 bases, there was a span of 13 bases. Germline V lookup: CDR1 SGHKS, CDR2 YYEKEE (reference sequence). CDR3 residues: CASSLGGRGFGYTF. The CDR3 bases are TGTGCCAGCAGCTTGGGCGGGCGGGGTTTTGGCTACACCTTC. Variable domain in full (rest from reference TRBV5-5 and TRBJ1-2): DAGVTQSPTHLIKTRGQQVTLRCSPISGHKSVSWYQQVLGQGPQFIFQYYEKEERGRGNFPDRFSARQFPNYSSELNVNALLLGDSALYLCASSLGGRGFGYTFGSGTRLTVV.

The gene calls are TRBV18 and TRBJ2-1; 8 bases map to TRBD2. This CDR3 has 14 residues. Trimming took 3 bases from V and 6 from J; bases not matched to a gene: 4. Germline V CDR1 and CDR2: KGHSH, LQKENI. CDR3 in DNA: TGTGCCAGCTCACCCGGGACTAGAGGCAATGAGCAGTTCTTC. This gives the protein CASSPGTRGNEQFF.

The chain combines TRBV30 with TRBJ1-1; D is ambiguous. CDR1 GTSNPN and CDR2 SVGIG come from the germline V gene (reference sequence). Trimming took 1 base from V and 3 from J, leaving 6 bases between them. The CDR3 contains 12 residues. The CDR3 DNA is TGTGCCTGGAGTGCAGGATACACTGAAGCTTTCTTT. It translates to CAWSAGYTEAFF.

In its sample, this clone was seen many times. This chain uses TRBV5-4 with TRBJ2-2; D not resolved. This CDR3 region has 13 residues. CDR1 is SGHNT and CDR2 is YYREEE in the germline V gene (reference sequence). Trimming removed 4 bases from V and 6 bases from J, with 10 bases in between. The CDR3 loop reads CASSPEHSGELFF. The CDR3 DNA is TGTGCCAGCAGCCCCGAGCATTCCGGGGAGCTGTTTTTT.

This clone occurred a few times. CDR3 in amino acids: CASSTGLRSTDTQYF. The CDR3 nucleotides are TGCGCCAGCAGTACTGGGCTACGGAGCACAGATACGCAGTATTTT. The chain employs TRBV10-1 and TRBJ2-3; D is unresolved. V lost 5 bases, J lost 0 bases, and 12 bases lay in between. There are 15 residues in the CDR3. Germline V gene lookup returns CDR1 WNHNN and CDR2 SYGVQD (reference sequence).

The chain uses TRBV18 and TRBJ1-4, with D hard to call. V shed 1 base and J shed 5 bases, with 5 bases lying between them. The CDR3 totals 13 residues. Germline V CDR1 and CDR2: KGHSH, LQKENI. The CDR3 loop reads CASSPHHNEKLFF. CDR3 DNA sequence: TGTGCCAGCTCACCACACCACAATGAAAAACTGTTTTTT.

The V gene is TRBV11-2, the J gene TRBJ2-7, with unresolved D. Germline values: CDR1 SGHAT, CDR2 FQNNGV. This CDR3 contains 11 residues. The V and J ends lost 5 bases and 7 bases respectively, with 9 bases between them. The CDR3 nucleotides read TGTGCCAGCAGCCGCCTCTCTGAGCAGTACTTC. It yields the protein CASSRLSEQYF. The whole variable domain, remainder taken from reference TRBV11-2 and TRBJ2-7, is EAGVAQSPRYKIIEKRQSVAFWCNPISGHATLYWYQQILGQGPKLLIQFQNNGVVDDSQLPKDRFSAERLKGVDSTLKIQPAKLEDSAVYLCASSRLSEQYFGPGTRLTVT.

The V call is TRBV27, the J call TRBJ2-7; possible D gene TRBD2, 5 bases. Trimming took off 4 bases at V and 5 bases at J, with 15 bases between the two ends. This CDR3 comprises 14 residues. Germline V lookup: CDR1 MNHEY, CDR2 SMNVEV (reference sequence). The CDR3 is CASSSKTRRNEQYF. The CDR3 region has the DNA TGTGCCAGCAGTTCCAAAACTAGACGGAACGAGCAGTACTTC.

The gene calls are TRBV5-1 and TRBJ2-4; D is undetermined. CDR1 and CDR2 (germline): SGHRS, YFSETQ. V lost 4 bases to trimming and J lost 0 bases, with 8 bases between them. The length of the CDR3 is 14 residues. As DNA, the CDR3 is TGCGCCAGCAGCCCCCGACAAGCCAAAAACATTCAGTACTTC. Encoded protein: CASSPRQAKNIQYF.

The chain combines TRBV19 with TRBJ2-1, with D maybe TRBD1 (6 bases). Per the germline V gene, CDR1 is LNHDA and CDR2 is SQIVND (reference sequence). CDR3 length: 13 residues. Trimming removed 7 bases from V and 6 bases from J, with 13 bases in between. CDR3 amino acids: CASIGRGFNEQFF. The CDR3 nucleotides read TGTGCCAGTATCGGTAGGGGGTTCAATGAGCAGTTCTTC.